These 15 T cell receptor beta chains originate from one sample sequenced in a study of cytomegalovirus exposure and HLA in healthy donors. Method: immunoSEQ multiplex PCR; TCRdb's copy keeps in-frame clones and lacks some. The profile shows roughly 250,000 clones, 90% of them singletons. Sequenced input: PBMCs. The receptors were sampled from a young woman in good health and CMV-seronegative.

This chain uses TRBV6-5 with TRBJ1-5; the D is unclear. This CDR3 region has 15 residues. Germline CDR1 is MNHEY and CDR2 is SVGAGI. Trimming removed 2 bases from V and 0 bases from J, with 8 bases in between. CDR3 sequence: CASSYQDDSNQPQHF. CDR3 DNA sequence: TGTGCCAGCAGTTACCAGGATGATAGCAATCAGCCCCAGCATTTT.

This clone occurred a few times. The CDR3 protein is CASSLDRGDGYTF. The CDR3 DNA follows: TGTGCCAGCAGCCTCGACAGGGGGGACGGCTACACCTTC. The chain combines TRBV7-9 with TRBJ1-2, with 9 bases that match TRBD1. The length of the CDR3 is 13 residues. Unmatched junction bases numbered 6, after V lost 5 bases and J lost 8 bases. Germline values: CDR1 SEHNR, CDR2 FQNEAQ (reference sequence).

The chain has TRBV6-1 and TRBJ2-7, with D perhaps matching TRBD1 (6 bases). The CDR3 covers 12 residues. CDR1 MNHNS and CDR2 SASEGT come from the germline V gene. Trimming left V 1 base short and J 8 bases short, with 9 bases between. CDR3 region: CASSEVTGQQYV. CDR3 DNA: TGTGCCAGCAGTGAAGTTACAGGGCAGCAGTACGTC.

V is TRBV29-1 and J is TRBJ1-3; D possibly corresponds to TRBD1 (6 bases). This CDR3 contains 14 residues. Germline lookup yields CDR1 SQVTM and CDR2 ANQGSEA. V lost 2 bases and J lost 2, with 10 bases in between. DNA for the CDR3: TGCAGCGTTGAACAGGGGACAACTGGAAACACCATATATTTT. The encoded protein is CSVEQGTTGNTIYF.

The chain links TRBV28 to TRBJ1-5, with D possibly matching TRBD1 (5 bases). This CDR3 spans 13 amino acids. Germline CDR1 MDHEN, CDR2 SYDVKM. Between the trimmed V and J ends, which lost 6 bases and 5 bases, there was a span of 11 bases. The CDR3, as DNA: TGTGCCAGCAGGGGGGGGATGGATCAGCCCCAGCATTTT. Its protein product is CASRGGMDQPQHF.

The chain joins TRBV30 to TRBJ2-3; D might be TRBD1 (7 bases). V lost 2 bases to trimming and J lost 4 bases, with 13 bases between them. The CDR3 loop spans 14 amino acids. Germline CDR1 is GTSNPN and CDR2 is SVGIG (reference sequence). CDR3 DNA: TGTGCCTGGAGTTTCAGGGGGGCACCAGATACGCAGTATTTT. Translation: CAWSFRGAPDTQYF. The complete variable domain, with remaining parts taken from reference TRBV30 and TRBJ2-3, reads SQTIHQWPATLVQPVGSPLSLECTVEGTSNPNLYWYRQAAGRGLQLLFYSVGIGQISSEVPQNLSASRPQDRQFILSSKKLLLSDSGFYLCAWSFRGAPDTQYFGPGTRLTVL.

The rearrangement uses TRBV7-9 and TRBJ1-2; 9 positions agree with TRBD1. CDR3 size: 16 residues. From germline, CDR1 is SEHNR and CDR2 FQNEAQ (reference sequence). Losses at the gene ends were 1 base for V and 5 bases for J; bases not matched to a gene: 8. CDR3 amino acids: CASSLEGQGGRYGYTF. CDR3 DNA sequence: TGTGCCAGCAGCTTAGAGGGACAGGGTGGTAGATATGGCTACACCTTC.

The chain uses TRBV28 and TRBJ2-7; the D gene is possibly TRBD1 (6 bases). CDR3 size: 18 residues. Deletions cut 6 bases from V and 1 base from J, with 25 bases between. Germline values: CDR1 MDHEN, CDR2 SYDVKM. In DNA form, the CDR3 reads TGTGCCAGCAGGCCCTCCGGGACACAAGGTGGGTCATCCTACGAGCAGTACTTC. It translates to CASRPSGTQGGSSYEQYF.

The chain links TRBV28 to TRBJ1-1; TRBD1 is a possible D gene (5 bases). The CDR3 is 14 residues long. Per the germline V gene, CDR1 is MDHEN and CDR2 is SYDVKM. Trimming pared 10 bases from V and 0 bases from J, leaving 15 bases between. CDR3 sequence (DNA): TGTGCCATCACTAATCCAGGGTTGAACACTGAAGCTTTCTTT. Translation gives CAITNPGLNTEAFF. Full variable domain (missing parts from reference TRBV28 and TRBJ1-1): DVKVTQSSRYLVKRTGEKVFLECVQDMDHENMFWYRQDPGLGLRLIYFSYDVKMKEKGDIPEGYSVSREKKERFSLILESASTNQTSMYLCAITNPGLNTEAFFGQGTRLTVV.

V usage is TRBV7-2 and J usage is TRBJ2-5; 7 bases fit TRBD1. Trimming took 5 bases from V and 5 from J; bases not matched to a gene: 8. From germline, CDR1 is SGHTA and CDR2 FQGNSA. The CDR3 covers 14 residues. The chain's CDR3 is CASSLRSRGETQYF. The CDR3 coding sequence is TGTGCCAGCAGCCTTAGGAGCAGGGGGGAGACCCAGTACTTC.

The rearrangement joins TRBV28 to TRBJ1-1, with D unclear. CDR1 is MDHEN and CDR2 is SYDVKM in the germline V gene. V was clipped by 3 bases and J by 1 base, with 12 bases between them. The CDR3 runs 15 residues. The CDR3 protein is CASSFSHSENTEAFF. CDR3 sequence (DNA): TGTGCCAGCAGTTTTTCACACAGTGAGAACACTGAAGCTTTCTTT.

The rearrangement uses TRBV5-1 and TRBJ2-1, with 7 bases matching TRBD1. This CDR3 has 15 residues. Germline loops: CDR1 SGHRS, CDR2 YFSETQ. V lost 0 bases and J lost 6; bases outside the gene matches: 6. The CDR3 DNA reads as TGCGCCAGCAGCTTGGGGCAGGGGGAATTCAATGAGCAGTTCTTC. Translated, it gives CASSLGQGEFNEQFF.

This chain joins TRBV21-1 and TRBJ1-6. TRBV21-1 is marked as a pseudogene. The CDR3 runs 14 residues. CDR3: CASSKYTRGSPLHF. The CDR3 coding sequence is TGTGCCAGCAGCAAATACACCCGGGGTTCACCCCTCCACTTT.

This clone was seen only once. This chain connects TRBV5-1 to TRBJ2-2; 7 bases fit TRBD1. Germline V gene data show CDR1 as SGHRS and CDR2 as YFSETQ. This CDR3 contains 15 residues. Losses at the gene ends were 1 base for V and 0 bases for J; bases not matched to a gene: 0. The CDR3 is CASSLTGANTGELFF. The DNA for the CDR3 is TGCGCCAGCAGCTTGACAGGGGCGAACACCGGGGAGCTGTTTTTT.

This chain joins TRBV29-1 and TRBJ1-1; D is undetermined. V was cut by 6 bases and J by 0 bases, with 5 bases left in between. CDR1 SQVTM and CDR2 ANQGSEA come from the germline V gene. This CDR3 contains 11 residues. CDR3 amino acids: CSVLLNTEAFF. CDR3 coding DNA: TGCAGCGTCCTACTGAACACTGAAGCTTTCTTT.